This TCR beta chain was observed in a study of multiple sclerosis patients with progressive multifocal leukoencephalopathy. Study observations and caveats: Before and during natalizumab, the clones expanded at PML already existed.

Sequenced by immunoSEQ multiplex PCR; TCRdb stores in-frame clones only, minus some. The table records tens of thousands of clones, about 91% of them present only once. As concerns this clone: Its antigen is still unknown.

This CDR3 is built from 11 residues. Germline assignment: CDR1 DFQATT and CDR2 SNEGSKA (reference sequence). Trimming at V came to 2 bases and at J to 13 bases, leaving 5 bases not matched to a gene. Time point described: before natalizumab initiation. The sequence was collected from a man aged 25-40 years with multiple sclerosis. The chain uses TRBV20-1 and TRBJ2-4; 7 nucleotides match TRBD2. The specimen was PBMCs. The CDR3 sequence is CSARMGGFQYF. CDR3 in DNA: TGCAGTGCTAGAATGGGGGGGTTCCAGTACTTC.